The 20 T cell receptor beta chains presented below share a single source sample, sequenced in a study of cytomegalovirus exposure and HLA in healthy donors. A multiplex PCR was run with 60 Vbeta primers and 13 Jbeta primers. Produced via immunoSEQ multiplex PCR; TCRdb's table is partial and in-frame only. This table holds approximately 220,000 clones, roughly 80% found once. Sample: PBMCs. The receptors were sampled from a man aged 25-40 years in good health and CMV-seronegative.

The V and J genes are TRBV14 and TRBJ2-7, with 9 positions matching TRBD1. Germline V CDR1 and CDR2: SGHDN, FVKESK. Trimming took 4 bases from V and 2 from J; bases not matched to a gene: 3. This CDR3 contains 14 residues. The CDR3 region has the DNA TGTGCCAGCAGCCCCGGGACAGGGACCTACGAGCAGTACTTC. This encodes CASSPGTGTYEQYF.

This rearrangement joins TRBV5-5 to TRBJ2-2; perhaps TRBD2 as D (5 bases). Trimming shortened V by 5 bases and J by 5 bases, and 10 bases separated the two germline ends. CDR1 is SGHKS, CDR2 YYEKEE, per germline (reference sequence). The CDR3 length is 13 residues. Here the CDR3 reads CASRLRGTGELFF. CDR3 bases: TGTGCCAGCAGGTTGAGAGGGACCGGGGAGCTGTTTTTT.

The table lists this clone with a few counts. This rearrangement joins TRBV10-3 to TRBJ2-5, with TRBD1 matching over 7 bases. Germline V gene data show CDR1 as ENHRY and CDR2 as SYGVKD. V shed 4 bases, J shed 4 bases, and the junction held 0 bases outside the gene matches. The CDR3 is 12 residues long. The CDR3 sequence is CAISGQGETQYF. The CDR3 DNA reads TGTGCCATCAGTGGACAGGGAGAGACCCAGTACTTC.

Only one count was recorded for this clone. The V gene is TRBV2, the J gene TRBJ2-7, with D perhaps matching TRBD2 (7 bases). The CDR3 is 16 residues long. In germline, CDR1 is SNHLY, CDR2 FYNNEI. V was shortened by 6 bases and J by 3 bases, with 21 bases between the two germline ends. The CDR3 is CASRHGGGGPGYEQYF. The DNA for the CDR3 is TGTGCCAGCAGGCATGGGGGCGGGGGACCCGGCTACGAGCAGTACTTC.

The chain links TRBV6-5 to TRBJ2-7, with 7 bases fitting TRBD1. CDR1 and CDR2 from the germline V gene are MNHEY and SVGAGI. After removal of 6 bases from V and 0 bases from J, the junction contained 5 bases not matched to a gene. The CDR3 contains 14 residues. CDR3 protein: CASRVTGSSYEQYF. Here the CDR3 DNA reads TGTGCCAGCAGAGTGACAGGGAGCTCCTACGAGCAGTACTTC.

This chain joins TRBV6-1 and TRBJ2-1, with 16 bases identical to TRBD2. The CDR3 runs to 16 residues. CDR1 and CDR2 (germline): MNHNS, SASEGT. With V trimmed by 0 bases and J by 9 bases, 2 bases remained unmatched. The CDR3 loop is CASSEAGLAGGGEQFF. The CDR3 region has the DNA TGTGCCAGCAGTGAAGCGGGACTAGCGGGGGGGGGTGAGCAGTTCTTC.

The chain has TRBV7-8 and TRBJ1-6, with 7 bases fitting TRBD1. V was clipped by 5 bases and J by 3 bases; unmatched bases: 10. The CDR3 is made up of 17 amino acids. Germline V gene lookup returns CDR1 SGHVS and CDR2 FQNEAQ. The CDR3 DNA sequence: TGTGCCAGCAGCCTTACAGGGGTGGAACTCTATAATTCACCCCTCCACTTT. Translated: CASSLTGVELYNSPLHF.

The rearrangement links TRBV28 to TRBJ2-7; 9 nucleotides match TRBD1. V shed 4 bases and J 0 bases; nucleotides not matched to a gene: 7. CDR1 is MDHEN, CDR2 SYDVKM, per germline. This CDR3 region has 16 residues. As DNA, the CDR3 is TGTGCCAGCAGTTCCTTAGACAGGGGGGTCTCCTACGAGCAGTACTTC. Its translation: CASSSLDRGVSYEQYF. Combining the CDR3 with reference TRBV28 and TRBJ2-7 gives the whole variable domain DVKVTQSSRYLVKRTGEKVFLECVQDMDHENMFWYRQDPGLGLRLIYFSYDVKMKEKGDIPEGYSVSREKKERFSLILESASTNQTSMYLCASSSLDRGVSYEQYFGPGTRLTVT.

V gene TRBV18 combines with J gene TRBJ1-2; 10 nucleotides agree with TRBD1. This CDR3 is built from 16 residues. The trim removed 3 bases at V and 4 bases at J, leaving 8 bases unmatched. The germline CDR1 and CDR2 sequences are KGHSH and LQKENI. Here the CDR3 DNA reads TGTGCCAGCTCACCCCCCTTGGGACAGGGGACCTATGGCTACACCTTC. This gives the protein CASSPPLGQGTYGYTF. Supplemented by reference TRBV18 and TRBJ1-2, the full variable domain reads NAGVMQNPRHLVRRRGQEARLRCSPMKGHSHVYWYRQLPEEGLKFMVYLQKENIIDESGMPKERFSAEFPKEGPSILRIQQVVRGDSAAYFCASSPPLGQGTYGYTFGSGTRLTVV.

In its sample, this clone was seen once. This chain connects TRBV18 to TRBJ2-5; 7 bases are a match to TRBD2. The ends lost 2 bases at V and 2 bases at J; junction bases unmatched: 11. Germline CDR1 KGHSH, CDR2 LQKENI. The CDR3 is 17 amino acids. The CDR3 loop is CASSPSRVSGDQETQYF. The CDR3 bases are TGTGCCAGCTCACCATCCCGGGTGAGCGGGGATCAAGAGACCCAGTACTTC.

In this sample, this clone turned up once. V is TRBV5-1 and J is TRBJ2-3; TRBD1 might be the D (5 bases). V gave up 3 bases and J gave up 3 bases, with 17 bases separating them. CDR3 length: 16 amino acids. Germline CDR1 reads SGHRS; CDR2 reads YFSETQ. CDR3 sequence reads: CASSSPRVPETDTQYF. The CDR3 region has the DNA TGCGCCAGCAGCTCACCCAGGGTACCGGAGACAGATACGCAGTATTTT.

The gene calls are TRBV6-5 and TRBJ1-2; weak D call: TRBD1 (6 bases). Trimming took off 6 bases at V and 2 bases at J, with 10 bases between the two ends. CDR1 and CDR2 from the germline V gene are MNHEY and SVGAGI. The CDR3 runs 13 residues. The DNA of the CDR3 is TGTGCCAGCAGGCTTGGACAGAACTATGGCTACACCTTC. This translates into CASRLGQNYGYTF.

The rearrangement uses TRBV5-4 and TRBJ2-7, with 9 bases fitting TRBD2. V was clipped by 1 base and J by 5 bases; unmatched bases: 10. The CDR3 is 16 amino acids. Germline loops: CDR1 SGHNT, CDR2 YYREEE (reference sequence). CDR3 amino acids: CASSLPAGGPRDEQYF. The CDR3 bases are TGTGCCAGCAGCTTGCCAGCGGGGGGCCCCCGGGACGAGCAGTACTTC.

The chain employs TRBV27 and TRBJ2-3; 10 nucleotides agree with TRBD2. The CDR3 has 15 residues. V lost 3 bases, J lost 4 bases, and 4 bases stayed unmatched. Germline CDR1 is MNHEY and CDR2 is SMNVEV (reference sequence). The CDR3 nucleotides are TGTGCCAGCAGTTTCCCTAGCGGGGGTTCAGATACGCAGTATTTT. As protein: CASSFPSGGSDTQYF.

This clone was observed a handful of times. The chain combines TRBV4-1 with TRBJ1-3; D is unresolved. Germline loops: CDR1 MGHRA, CDR2 YSYEKL. The V gene lost 1 base and the J gene lost 0 bases, with 25 bases spanning the gap. The length of the CDR3 is 21 residues. CDR3 bases: TGCGCCAGCAGCCAAGGCCCCCCGGTCCGGGAATCCATCTACTCTGGAAACACCATATATTTT. Translation: CASSQGPPVRESIYSGNTIYF.

This clone was detected only once. The chain recombines TRBV10-1 with TRBJ1-6; D possibly corresponds to TRBD1 (6 bases). The germline gives CDR1 WNHNN, CDR2 SYGVQD (reference sequence). Trimming stripped 11 bases from V and 9 bases from J, with 11 bases between. This CDR3 is 11 amino acids long. CDR3 residues: CAELGGSPLHF. In nucleotides, the CDR3 is TGCGCCGAGCTAGGGGGTTCACCCCTCCACTTT.

The CDR3 DNA follows: TGTGCCAGCAGCTCGCGAGGGGGGGCTAGCTCCTACGAGCAGTACTTC. This sequence encodes CASSSRGGASSYEQYF. The V and J genes are TRBV7-8 and TRBJ2-7, with D perhaps matching TRBD2 (7 bases). Per the germline V gene, CDR1 is SGHVS and CDR2 is FQNEAQ. V was clipped by 4 bases and J by 0 bases, with 16 bases between them. CDR3 length: 16 amino acids.

The chain couples TRBV18 to TRBJ2-7, with 11 bases identical to TRBD2. Germline assignment: CDR1 KGHSH and CDR2 LQKENI. The V and J ends lost 2 bases and 9 bases, in that order; junction bases with no gene match: 12. There are 16 residues in the CDR3. CDR3: CASSPNRLAGTKVQYF. CDR3 bases: TGTGCCAGCTCACCAAACCGACTAGCGGGGACGAAGGTGCAGTACTTC.

The chain uses TRBV4-1 and TRBJ1-2, with 8 bases fitting TRBD1. This CDR3 has 15 amino acids. Germline V gene lookup returns CDR1 MGHRA and CDR2 YSYEKL. Unmatched junction bases numbered 4, after V lost 4 bases and J lost 0 bases. The CDR3 DNA is TGCGCCAGCAGCCCACGGACAGGGACTAACTATGGCTACACCTTC. Translated, it gives CASSPRTGTNYGYTF.

This clone occurred once. This chain links TRBV6-5 with TRBJ2-5; D perhaps matches TRBD1 (6 bases). Trimming left V 0 bases short and J 4 bases short, with 9 bases between. Per the germline V gene, CDR1 is MNHEY and CDR2 is SVGAGI. The CDR3 spans 14 residues. The CDR3: CASSYSGAGETQYF. The CDR3, as DNA: TGTGCCAGCAGTTACTCGGGGGCGGGAGAGACCCAGTACTTC.